Sequencing of this T cell receptor (beta chain) was carried out in a study of human T cells and chemical hapten exposure. For the study at large: Diphenylcyclopropenone doses were given weekly to the scalps of patients across the approximately 22-week study. Study results and limitations: Compared with pre-sensitization or healthy control sets, expanded TCRs clustered more.

Time point noted: pre-sensitization, week 0. Treatment noted: therapeutic diphenylcyclopropenone sensitization with weekly scalp DPC. This CDR3 contains 15 residues. V lost 4 bases, J lost 2 bases, and 16 bases lay in between. Germline values: CDR1 SGHKS, CDR2 YYEKEE (reference sequence). In TCRdb, the RACE reads were re-called with MiXCR into one record per CDR3 protein. This sample has around 250,000 distinct CDR3 sequences, with over 8% found just once. Only a few counts were recorded for this clonotype. Its cognate antigen is unknown. This clonotype was sampled from a woman in her thirties or forties with alopecia areata. Some clones in this sample may be carry-over from other donors' samples. The specimen comprised whole blood, sampled in connection with sensitization to the hapten diphenylcyclopropenone (DPC). The V gene is TRBV5-5, the J gene TRBJ2-7; D is perhaps TRBD1 or TRBD2 (5 bases each). The chain's CDR3 is CASSRTGPGAYEQYF. The CDR3 DNA follows: TGTGCCAGCAGCCGGACGGGGCCAGGTGCCTACGAGCAGTACTTC.